This TCR beta chain was sequenced in a study of T-cell memory formation after mild COVID-19. Study-level background: TCR clusters were mostly confined to one donor each. Study observations and caveats: Confirmation of SARS-CoV-2 specificity was lacking for second-wave clones peaking day 37. Several responding clones turned up in pre-infection memory, indicating that cross-reactive memory may have taken part.

Concerning this clonotype itself: What it recognizes is unknown.

The V segment lost 9 bases and the J segment 9 bases; nucleotides outside the gene matches: 10. Germline CDR1 reads MNHNS; CDR2 reads SASEGT. The CDR3 is 14 residues long. With constant-segment primers, 5'RACE yielded cDNA libraries of TCR alpha and TCR beta that carried sample barcodes and UMIs. TCRdb reprocessed the 5' RACE reads via MiXCR and lists one record per CDR3 protein. The sample lists 150,000 to 200,000 distinct CDR3 sequences; around a tenth were seen once. The chain links TRBV6-1 to TRBJ1-6, with 8 bases aligning to TRBD1. The sequence was obtained from a man between 18 and 35 years old who had mild COVID-19 (a few samples of this study predate the infection). Cell type and time point are not known. The sample was PBMCs or a T cell subset sorted from them (not recorded which). The CDR3 region has the DNA TGTGCCAGTGTTGGGACAGGCAGTGGTTCACCCCTCCACTTT. Translated: CASVGTGSGSPLHF.